The TCR beta chain under discussion was sequenced for a study of blood T cell repertoires in COVID-19. Study as a whole: Researchers got acute and convalescent COVID-19 samples from the United States, Italy and Spain.

In the source study's methods: Nucleated cell number was recorded as an estimate derived from reference gene primer amplification. Sequenced by immunoSEQ multiplex PCR; TCRdb stores in-frame clones only, minus some. That table is the source of V, J and clone size, and D and trimming were worked out from the DNA. The sample includes fewer than 250,000 clones, around nine tenths of them seen just once. The specimen sequenced was peripheral blood. This TCR was sampled from a woman aged 55 to 70 with acute or convalescent COVID-19.

CDR3 in amino acids: CASPKVSRDRYSNQPQHF. CDR3 in DNA: TGTGCCAGCCCTAAAGTCTCTCGGGACAGGTATAGCAATCAGCCCCAGCATTTT. V gene TRBV27 combines with J gene TRBJ1-5, with TRBD1 matching 8 bases. The ends lost 8 bases at V and 0 bases at J; junction bases unmatched: 15. Germline CDR1 MNHEY, CDR2 SMNVEV (reference sequence). CDR3 length equals 18 residues.